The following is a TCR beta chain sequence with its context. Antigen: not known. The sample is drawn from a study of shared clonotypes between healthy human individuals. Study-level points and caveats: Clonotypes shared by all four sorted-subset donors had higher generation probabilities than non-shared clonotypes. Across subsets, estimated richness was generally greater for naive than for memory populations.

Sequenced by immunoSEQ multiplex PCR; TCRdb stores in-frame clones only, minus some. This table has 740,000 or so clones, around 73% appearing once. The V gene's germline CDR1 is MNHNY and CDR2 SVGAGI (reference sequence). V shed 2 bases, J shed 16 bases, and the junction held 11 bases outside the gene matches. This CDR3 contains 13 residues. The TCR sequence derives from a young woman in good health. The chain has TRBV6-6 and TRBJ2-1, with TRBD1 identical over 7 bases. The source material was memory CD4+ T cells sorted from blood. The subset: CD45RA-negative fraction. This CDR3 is CASSYTDRDLHFF. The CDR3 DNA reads TGTGCCAGCAGTTACACAGACAGGGACCTCCATTTCTTC.